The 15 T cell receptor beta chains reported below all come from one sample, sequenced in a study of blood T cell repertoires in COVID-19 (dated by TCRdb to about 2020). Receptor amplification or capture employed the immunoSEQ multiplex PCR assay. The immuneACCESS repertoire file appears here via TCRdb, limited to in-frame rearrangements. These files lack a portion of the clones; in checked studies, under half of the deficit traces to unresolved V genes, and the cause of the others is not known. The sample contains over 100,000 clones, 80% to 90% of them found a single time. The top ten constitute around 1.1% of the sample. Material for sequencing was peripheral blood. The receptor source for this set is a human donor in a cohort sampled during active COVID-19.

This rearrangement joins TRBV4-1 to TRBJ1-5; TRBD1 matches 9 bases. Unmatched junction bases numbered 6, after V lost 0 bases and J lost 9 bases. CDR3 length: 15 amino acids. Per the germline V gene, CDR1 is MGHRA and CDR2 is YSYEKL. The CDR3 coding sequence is TGCGCCAGCAGCCAAGATTTGACAGGGGGTCGGCCCCAGCATTTT. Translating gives CASSQDLTGGRPQHF.

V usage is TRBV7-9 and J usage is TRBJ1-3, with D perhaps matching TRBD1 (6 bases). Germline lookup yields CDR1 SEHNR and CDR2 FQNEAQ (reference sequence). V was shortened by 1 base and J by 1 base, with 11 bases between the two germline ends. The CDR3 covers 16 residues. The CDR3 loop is CASSLEGGISGNTIYF. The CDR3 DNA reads TGTGCCAGCAGCTTAGAGGGGGGGATATCTGGAAACACCATATATTTT.

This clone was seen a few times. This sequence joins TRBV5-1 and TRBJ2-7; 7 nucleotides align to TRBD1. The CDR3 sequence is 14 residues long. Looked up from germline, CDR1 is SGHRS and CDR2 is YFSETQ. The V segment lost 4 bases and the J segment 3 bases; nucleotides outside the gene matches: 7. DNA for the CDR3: TGCGCCAGCAGCGACAGGGAAGCCTTCTACGAGCAGTACTTC. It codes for CASSDREAFYEQYF.

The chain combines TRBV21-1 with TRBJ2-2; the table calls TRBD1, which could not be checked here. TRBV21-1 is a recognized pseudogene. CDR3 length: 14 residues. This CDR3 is CASSNEGASGELFF. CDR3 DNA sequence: TGTGCCAGCAGCAATGAGGGGGCCTCCGGGGAGCTGTTTTTT.

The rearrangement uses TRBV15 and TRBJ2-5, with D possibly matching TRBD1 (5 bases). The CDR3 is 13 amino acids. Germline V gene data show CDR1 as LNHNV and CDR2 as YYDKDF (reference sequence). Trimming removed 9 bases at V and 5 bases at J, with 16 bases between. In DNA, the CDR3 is TGTGCCACGGGGCCCGGAACTGAGGAGACCCAGTACTTC. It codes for CATGPGTEETQYF.

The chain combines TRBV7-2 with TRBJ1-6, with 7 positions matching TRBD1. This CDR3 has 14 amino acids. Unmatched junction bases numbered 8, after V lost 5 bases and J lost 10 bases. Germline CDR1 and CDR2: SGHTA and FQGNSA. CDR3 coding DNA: TGTGCCAGCAGCCGCCGGGACAGTGTCTCACCCCTCCACTTT. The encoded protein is CASSRRDSVSPLHF.

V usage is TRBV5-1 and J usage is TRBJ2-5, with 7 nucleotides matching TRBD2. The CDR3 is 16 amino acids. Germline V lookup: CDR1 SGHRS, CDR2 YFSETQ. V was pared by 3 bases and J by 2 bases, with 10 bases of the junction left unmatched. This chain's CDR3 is CASSWGGTRRQETQYF. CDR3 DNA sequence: TGCGCCAGCAGCTGGGGGGGTACTAGGAGGCAAGAGACCCAGTACTTC.

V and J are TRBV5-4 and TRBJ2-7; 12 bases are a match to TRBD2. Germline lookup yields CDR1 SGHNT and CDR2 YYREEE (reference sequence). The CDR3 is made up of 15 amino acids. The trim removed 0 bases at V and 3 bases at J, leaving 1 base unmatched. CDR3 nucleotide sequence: TGTGCCAGCAGCTTGGGGGGACTAGCGGGCTACGAGCAGTACTTC. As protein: CASSLGGLAGYEQYF.

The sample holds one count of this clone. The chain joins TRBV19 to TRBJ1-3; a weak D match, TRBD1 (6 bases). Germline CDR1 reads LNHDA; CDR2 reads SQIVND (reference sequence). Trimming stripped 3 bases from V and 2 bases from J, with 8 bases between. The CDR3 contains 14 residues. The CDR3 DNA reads TGTGCCAGTAGTATTACAGGGCCTGGAAACACCATATATTTT. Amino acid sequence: CASSITGPGNTIYF. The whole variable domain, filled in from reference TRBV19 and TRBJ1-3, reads DGGITQSPKYLFRKEGQNVTLSCEQNLNHDAMYWYRQDPGQGLRLIYYSQIVNDFQKGDIAEGYSVSREKKESFPLTVTSAQKNPTAFYLCASSITGPGNTIYFGEGSWLTVV.

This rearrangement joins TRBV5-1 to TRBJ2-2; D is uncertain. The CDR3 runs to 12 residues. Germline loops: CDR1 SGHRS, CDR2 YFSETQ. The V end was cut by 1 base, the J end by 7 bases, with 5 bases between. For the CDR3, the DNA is TGCGCCAGCAGCTTGTCCGGCGGGGAGCTGTTTTTT. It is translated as CASSLSGGELFF.

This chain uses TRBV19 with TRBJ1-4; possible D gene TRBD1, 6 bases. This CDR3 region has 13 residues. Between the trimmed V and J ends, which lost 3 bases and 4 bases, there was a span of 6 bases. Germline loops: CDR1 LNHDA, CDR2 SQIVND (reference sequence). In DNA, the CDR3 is TGTGCCAGTAGTATCAGGGGTAATGAAAAACTGTTTTTT. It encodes CASSIRGNEKLFF. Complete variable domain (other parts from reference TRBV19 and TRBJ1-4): DGGITQSPKYLFRKEGQNVTLSCEQNLNHDAMYWYRQDPGQGLRLIYYSQIVNDFQKGDIAEGYSVSREKKESFPLTVTSAQKNPTAFYLCASSIRGNEKLFFGSGTQLSVL.

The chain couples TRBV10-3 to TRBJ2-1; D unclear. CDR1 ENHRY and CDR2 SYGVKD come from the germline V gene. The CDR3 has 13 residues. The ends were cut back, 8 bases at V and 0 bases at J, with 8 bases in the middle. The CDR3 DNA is TGTGCCATCGGCCGAAGCTCCTACAATGAGCAGTTCTTC. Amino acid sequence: CAIGRSSYNEQFF.

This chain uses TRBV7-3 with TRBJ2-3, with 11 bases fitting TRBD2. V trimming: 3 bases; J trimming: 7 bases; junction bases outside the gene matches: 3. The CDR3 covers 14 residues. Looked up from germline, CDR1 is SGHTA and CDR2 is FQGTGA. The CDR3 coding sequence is TGTGCCAGCAGCTTGCTAGCGGGGGGAAATACGCAGTATTTT. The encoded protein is CASSLLAGGNTQYF.

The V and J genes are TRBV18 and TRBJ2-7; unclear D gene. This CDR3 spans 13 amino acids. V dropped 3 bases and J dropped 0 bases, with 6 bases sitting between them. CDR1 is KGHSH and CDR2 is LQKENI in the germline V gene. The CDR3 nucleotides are TGTGCCAGCTCACCCCCGAGCTCCTACGAGCAGTACTTC. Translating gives CASSPPSSYEQYF.

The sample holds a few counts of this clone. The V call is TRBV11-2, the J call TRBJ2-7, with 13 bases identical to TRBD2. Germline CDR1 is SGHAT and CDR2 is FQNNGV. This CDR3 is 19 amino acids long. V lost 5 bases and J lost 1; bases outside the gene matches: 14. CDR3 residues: CASSTRTSGSPRWSYEQYF. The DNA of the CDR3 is TGTGCCAGCAGCACCCGGACTAGCGGGAGTCCACGCTGGTCCTACGAGCAGTACTTC.